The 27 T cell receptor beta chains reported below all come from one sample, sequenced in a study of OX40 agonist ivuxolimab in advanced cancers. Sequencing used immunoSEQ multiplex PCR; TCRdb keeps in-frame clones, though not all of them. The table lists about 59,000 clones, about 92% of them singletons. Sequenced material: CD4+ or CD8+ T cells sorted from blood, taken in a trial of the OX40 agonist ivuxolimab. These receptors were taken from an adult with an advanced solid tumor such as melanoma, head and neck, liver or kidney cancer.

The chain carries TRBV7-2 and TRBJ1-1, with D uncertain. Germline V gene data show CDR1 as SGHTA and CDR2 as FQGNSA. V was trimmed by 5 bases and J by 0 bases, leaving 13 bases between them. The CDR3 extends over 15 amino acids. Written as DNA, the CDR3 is TGTGCCAGCAGCGCAGCGGGCGGCATGAACACTGAAGCTTTCTTT. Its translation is CASSAAGGMNTEAFF.

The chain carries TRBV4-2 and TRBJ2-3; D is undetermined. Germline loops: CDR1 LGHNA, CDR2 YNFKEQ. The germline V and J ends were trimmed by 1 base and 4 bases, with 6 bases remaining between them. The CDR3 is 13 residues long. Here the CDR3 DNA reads TGTGCCAGCAGCCAAGGATTTGCAGATACGCAGTATTTT. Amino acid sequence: CASSQGFADTQYF.

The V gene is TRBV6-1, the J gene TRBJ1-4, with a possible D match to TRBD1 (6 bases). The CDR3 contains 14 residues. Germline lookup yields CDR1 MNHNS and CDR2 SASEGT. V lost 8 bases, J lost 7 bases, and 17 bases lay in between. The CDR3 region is CASRTARGGEKLFF. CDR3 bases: TGTGCCAGCCGAACCGCCAGGGGCGGTGAAAAACTGTTTTTT.

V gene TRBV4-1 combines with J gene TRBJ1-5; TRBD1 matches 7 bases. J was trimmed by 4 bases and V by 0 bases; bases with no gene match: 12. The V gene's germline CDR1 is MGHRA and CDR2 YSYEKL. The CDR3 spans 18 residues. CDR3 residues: CASSQDASGRQGNQPQHF. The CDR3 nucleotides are TGCGCCAGCAGCCAAGATGCTTCCGGCCGACAGGGAAATCAGCCCCAGCATTTT.

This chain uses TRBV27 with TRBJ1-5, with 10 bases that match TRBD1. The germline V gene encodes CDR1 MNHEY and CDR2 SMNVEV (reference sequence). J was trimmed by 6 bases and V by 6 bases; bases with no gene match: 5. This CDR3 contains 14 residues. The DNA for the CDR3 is TGTGCCAGCAGGCCGGGACAGGGGATTCAGCCCCAGCATTTT. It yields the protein CASRPGQGIQPQHF.

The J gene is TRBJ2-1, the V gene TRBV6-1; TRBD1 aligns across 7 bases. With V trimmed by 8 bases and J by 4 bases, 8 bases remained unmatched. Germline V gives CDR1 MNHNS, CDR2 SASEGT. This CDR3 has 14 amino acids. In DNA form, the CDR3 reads TGTGCCAGCGCAGGGGGTAGGGGTTACAATGAGCAGTTCTTC. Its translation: CASAGGRGYNEQFF.

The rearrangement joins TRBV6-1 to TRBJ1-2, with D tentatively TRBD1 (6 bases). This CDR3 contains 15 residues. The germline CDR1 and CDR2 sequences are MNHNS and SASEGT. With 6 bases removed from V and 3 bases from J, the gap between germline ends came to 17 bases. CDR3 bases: TGTGCCAGCAGGAAACTTACAGAGGGGGACTATGGCTACACCTTC. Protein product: CASRKLTEGDYGYTF.

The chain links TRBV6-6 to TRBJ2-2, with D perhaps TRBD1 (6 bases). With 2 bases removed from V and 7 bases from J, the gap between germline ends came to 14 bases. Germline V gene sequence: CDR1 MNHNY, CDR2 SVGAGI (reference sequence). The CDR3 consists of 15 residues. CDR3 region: CASSYTQGWNGELFF. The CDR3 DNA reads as TGTGCCAGCAGTTACACCCAGGGGTGGAACGGGGAGCTGTTTTTT.

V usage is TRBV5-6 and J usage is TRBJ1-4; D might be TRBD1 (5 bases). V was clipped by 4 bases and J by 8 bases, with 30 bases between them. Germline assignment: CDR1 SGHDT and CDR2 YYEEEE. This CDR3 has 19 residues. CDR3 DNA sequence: TGTGCCAGCAGCCTAAAGACAGCGCTTGGGATCCCTTTGGGGGAAAAACTGTTTTTT. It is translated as CASSLKTALGIPLGEKLFF. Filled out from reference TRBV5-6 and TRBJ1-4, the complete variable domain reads DAGVTQSPTHLIKTRGQQVTLRCSPKSGHDTVSWYQQALGQGPQFIFQYYEEEERQRGNFPDRFSGHQFPNYSSELNVNALLLGDSALYLCASSLKTALGIPLGEKLFFGSGTQLSVL.

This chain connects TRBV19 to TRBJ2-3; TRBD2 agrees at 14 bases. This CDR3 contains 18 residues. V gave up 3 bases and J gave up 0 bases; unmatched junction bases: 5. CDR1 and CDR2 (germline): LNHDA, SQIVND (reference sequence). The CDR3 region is CASSIGLAGGPSTDTQYF. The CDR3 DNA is TGTGCCAGTAGTATTGGACTAGCGGGGGGTCCTAGCACAGATACGCAGTATTTT.

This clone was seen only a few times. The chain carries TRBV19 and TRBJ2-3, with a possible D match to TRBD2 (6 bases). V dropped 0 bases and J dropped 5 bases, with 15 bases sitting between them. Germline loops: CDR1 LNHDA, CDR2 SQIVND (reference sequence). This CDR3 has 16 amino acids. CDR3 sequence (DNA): TGTGCCAGTAGTATAGATCATACTAGCTCCGGAGATACGCAGTATTTT. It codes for CASSIDHTSSGDTQYF. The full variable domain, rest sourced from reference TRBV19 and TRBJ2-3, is DGGITQSPKYLFRKEGQNVTLSCEQNLNHDAMYWYRQDPGQGLRLIYYSQIVNDFQKGDIAEGYSVSREKKESFPLTVTSAQKNPTAFYLCASSIDHTSSGDTQYFGPGTRLTVL.

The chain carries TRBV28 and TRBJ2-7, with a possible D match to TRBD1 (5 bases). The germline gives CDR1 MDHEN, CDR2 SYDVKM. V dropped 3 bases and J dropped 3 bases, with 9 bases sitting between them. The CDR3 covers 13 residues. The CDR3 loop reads CASSLGPFYEQYF. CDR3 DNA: TGTGCCAGCAGTTTGGGGCCTTTCTACGAGCAGTACTTC.

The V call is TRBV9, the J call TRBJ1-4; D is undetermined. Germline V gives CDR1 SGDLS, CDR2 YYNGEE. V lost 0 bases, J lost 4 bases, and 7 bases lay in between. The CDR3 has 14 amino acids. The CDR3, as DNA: TGTGCCAGCAGCGTAGGAGACCTTAATGAAAAACTGTTTTTT. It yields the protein CASSVGDLNEKLFF.

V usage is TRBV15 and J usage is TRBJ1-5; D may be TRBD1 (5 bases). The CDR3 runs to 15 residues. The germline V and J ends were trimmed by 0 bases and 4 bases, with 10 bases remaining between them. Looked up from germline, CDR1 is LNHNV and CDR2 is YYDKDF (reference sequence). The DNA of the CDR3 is TGTGCCACCAGCAGAGATCGGGCAGGGAATCAGCCCCAGCATTTT. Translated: CATSRDRAGNQPQHF.

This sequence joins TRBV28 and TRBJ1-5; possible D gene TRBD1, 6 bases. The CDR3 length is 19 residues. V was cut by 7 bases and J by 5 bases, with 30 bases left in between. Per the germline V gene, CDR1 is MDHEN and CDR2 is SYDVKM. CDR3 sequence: CASTNLPVRKEQGDQPQHF. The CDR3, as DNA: TGTGCCAGCACAAACCTTCCCGTTCGAAAAGAACAGGGTGATCAGCCCCAGCATTTT.

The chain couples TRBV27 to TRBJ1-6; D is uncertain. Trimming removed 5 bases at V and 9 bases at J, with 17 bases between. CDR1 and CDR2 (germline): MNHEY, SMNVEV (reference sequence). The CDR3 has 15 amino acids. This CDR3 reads CASSILGGTLSPLHF. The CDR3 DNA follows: TGTGCCAGCAGTATACTAGGTGGTACTCTTTCACCCCTCCACTTT.

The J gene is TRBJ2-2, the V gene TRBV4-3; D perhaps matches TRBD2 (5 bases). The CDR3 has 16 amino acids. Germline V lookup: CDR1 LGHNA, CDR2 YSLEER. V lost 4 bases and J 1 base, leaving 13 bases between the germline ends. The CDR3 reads CASSPDSYMNTGELFF. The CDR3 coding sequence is TGCGCCAGCAGCCCGGACTCATATATGAACACCGGGGAGCTGTTTTTT.

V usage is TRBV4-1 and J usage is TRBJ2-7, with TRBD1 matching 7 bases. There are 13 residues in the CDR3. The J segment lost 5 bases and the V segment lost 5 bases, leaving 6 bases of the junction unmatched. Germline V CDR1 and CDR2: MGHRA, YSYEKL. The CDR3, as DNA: TGCGCCAGCAGCGTGGGACAGCGCAACGAGCAGTACTTC. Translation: CASSVGQRNEQYF.

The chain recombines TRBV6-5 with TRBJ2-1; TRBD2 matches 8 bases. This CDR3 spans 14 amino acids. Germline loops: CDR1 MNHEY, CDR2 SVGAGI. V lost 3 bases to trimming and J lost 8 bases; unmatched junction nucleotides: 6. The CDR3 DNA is TGTGCCAGCAGTTATATAGCGGGAAGCGATGAGCAGTTCTTC. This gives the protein CASSYIAGSDEQFF.

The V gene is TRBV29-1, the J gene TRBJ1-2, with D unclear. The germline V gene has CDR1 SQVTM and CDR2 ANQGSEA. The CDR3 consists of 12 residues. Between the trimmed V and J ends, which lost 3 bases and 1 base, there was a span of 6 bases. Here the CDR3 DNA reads TGCAGCGTTGAGAGTGATAACTATGGCTACACCTTC. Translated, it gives CSVESDNYGYTF.

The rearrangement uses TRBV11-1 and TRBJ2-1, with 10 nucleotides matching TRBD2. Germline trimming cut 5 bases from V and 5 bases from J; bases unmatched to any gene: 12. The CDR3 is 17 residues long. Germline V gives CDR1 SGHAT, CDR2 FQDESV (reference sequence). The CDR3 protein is CASSREGSGGPDNEQFF. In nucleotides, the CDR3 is TGTGCCAGCAGCCGTGAGGGTAGCGGGGGGCCGGACAATGAGCAGTTCTTC.

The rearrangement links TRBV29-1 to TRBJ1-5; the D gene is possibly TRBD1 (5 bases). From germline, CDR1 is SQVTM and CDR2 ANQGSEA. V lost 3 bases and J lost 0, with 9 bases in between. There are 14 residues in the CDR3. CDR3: CSVDLGHSNQPQHF. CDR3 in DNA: TGCAGCGTTGATCTCGGACATAGCAATCAGCCCCAGCATTTT.

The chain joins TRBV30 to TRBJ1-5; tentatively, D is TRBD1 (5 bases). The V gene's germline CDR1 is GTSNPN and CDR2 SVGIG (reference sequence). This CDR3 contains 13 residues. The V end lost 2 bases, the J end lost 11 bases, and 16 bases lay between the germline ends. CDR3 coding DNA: TGTGCCTGGAGTCTGGGGCCCCCGGGGGCCCAGCATTTT. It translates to CAWSLGPPGAQHF.

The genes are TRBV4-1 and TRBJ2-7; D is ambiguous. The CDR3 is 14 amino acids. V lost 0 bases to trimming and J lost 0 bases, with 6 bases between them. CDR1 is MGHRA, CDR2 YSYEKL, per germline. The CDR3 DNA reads TGCGCCAGCAGCCAAGAAGTCAACTCCTACGAGCAGTACGTC. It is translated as CASSQEVNSYEQYV.

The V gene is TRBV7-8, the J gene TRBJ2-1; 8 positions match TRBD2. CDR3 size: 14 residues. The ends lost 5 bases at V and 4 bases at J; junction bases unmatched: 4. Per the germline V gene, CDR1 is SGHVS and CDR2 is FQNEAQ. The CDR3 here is CASSEAGAYNEQFF. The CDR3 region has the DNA TGTGCCAGCAGCGAAGCGGGGGCGTACAATGAGCAGTTCTTC.

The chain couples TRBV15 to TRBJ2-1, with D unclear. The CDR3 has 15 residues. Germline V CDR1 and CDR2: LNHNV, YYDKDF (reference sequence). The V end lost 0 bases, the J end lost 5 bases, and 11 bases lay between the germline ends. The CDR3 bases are TGTGCCACCAGCAGAGAAAGTTGGAGTGACAATGAGCAGTTCTTC. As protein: CATSRESWSDNEQFF.

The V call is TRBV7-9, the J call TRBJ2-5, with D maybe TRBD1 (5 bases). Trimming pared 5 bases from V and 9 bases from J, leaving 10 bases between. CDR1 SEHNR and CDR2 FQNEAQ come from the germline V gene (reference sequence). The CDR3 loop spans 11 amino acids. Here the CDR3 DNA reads TGTGCCAGCAGCCCTCTCAGGGCCCAGTACTTC. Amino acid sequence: CASSPLRAQYF.